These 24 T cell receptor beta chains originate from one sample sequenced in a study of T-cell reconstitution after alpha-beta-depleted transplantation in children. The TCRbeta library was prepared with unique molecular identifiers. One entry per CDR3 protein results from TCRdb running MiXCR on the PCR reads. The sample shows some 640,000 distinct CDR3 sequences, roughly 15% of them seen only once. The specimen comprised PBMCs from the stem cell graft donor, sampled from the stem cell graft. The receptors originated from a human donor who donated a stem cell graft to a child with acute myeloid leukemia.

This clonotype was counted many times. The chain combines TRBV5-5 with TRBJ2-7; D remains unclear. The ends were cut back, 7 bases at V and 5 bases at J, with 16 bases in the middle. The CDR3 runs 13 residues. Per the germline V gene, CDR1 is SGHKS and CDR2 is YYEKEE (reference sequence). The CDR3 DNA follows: TGTGCCAGCGCCGCGAGGTTTTTTGACGAGCAGTACGTC. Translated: CASAARFFDEQYV.

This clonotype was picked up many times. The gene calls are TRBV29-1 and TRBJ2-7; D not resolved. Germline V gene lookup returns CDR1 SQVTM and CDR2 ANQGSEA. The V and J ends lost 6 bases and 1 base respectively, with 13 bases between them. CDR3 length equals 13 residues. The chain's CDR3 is CSVPKPGSYEQYF. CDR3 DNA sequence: TGCAGCGTCCCCAAACCGGGTTCCTACGAGCAGTACTTC.

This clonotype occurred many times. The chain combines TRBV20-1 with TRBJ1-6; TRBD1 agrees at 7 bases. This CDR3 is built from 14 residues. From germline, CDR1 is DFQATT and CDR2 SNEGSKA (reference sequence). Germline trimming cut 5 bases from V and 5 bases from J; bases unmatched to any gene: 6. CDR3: CSAYGQVNNSPLHF. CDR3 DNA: TGCAGTGCTTATGGACAGGTGAATAATTCACCCCTCCACTTT.

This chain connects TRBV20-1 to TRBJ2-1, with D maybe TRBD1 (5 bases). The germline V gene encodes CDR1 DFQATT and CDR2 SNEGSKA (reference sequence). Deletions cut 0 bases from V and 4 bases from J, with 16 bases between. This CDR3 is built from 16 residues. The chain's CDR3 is CSARDGKWGRYNEQFF. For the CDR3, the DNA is TGCAGTGCTAGAGATGGGAAGTGGGGCAGGTACAATGAGCAGTTCTTC.

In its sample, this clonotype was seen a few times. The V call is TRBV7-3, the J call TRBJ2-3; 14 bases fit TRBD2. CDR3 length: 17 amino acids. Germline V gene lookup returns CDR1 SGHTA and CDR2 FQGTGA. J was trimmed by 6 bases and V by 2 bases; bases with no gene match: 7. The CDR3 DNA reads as TGTGCCAGCAGCTTAGGGCGACTAGCGGGGGGGCTGGATACGCAGTATTTT. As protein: CASSLGRLAGGLDTQYF. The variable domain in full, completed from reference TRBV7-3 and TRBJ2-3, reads GAGVSQTPSNKVTEKGKYVELRCDPISGHTALYWYRQSLGQGPEFLIYFQGTGAADDSGLPNDRFFAVRPEGSVSTLKIQRTERGDSAVYLCASSLGRLAGGLDTQYFGPGTRLTVL.

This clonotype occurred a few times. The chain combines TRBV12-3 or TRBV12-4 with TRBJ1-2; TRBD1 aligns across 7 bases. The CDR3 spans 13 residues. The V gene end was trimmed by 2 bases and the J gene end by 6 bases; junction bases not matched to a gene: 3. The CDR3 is CASSLPRGDGYTF. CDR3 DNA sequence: TGTGCCAGCAGTTTACCCAGGGGGGATGGCTACACCTTC.

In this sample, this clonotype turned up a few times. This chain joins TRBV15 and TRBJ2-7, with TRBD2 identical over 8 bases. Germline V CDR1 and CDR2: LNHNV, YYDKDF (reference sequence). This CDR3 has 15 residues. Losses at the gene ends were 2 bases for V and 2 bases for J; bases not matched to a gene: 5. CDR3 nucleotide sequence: TGTGCCACCAGCAGATCAACGGGGGGGCCCTACGAGCAGTACTTC. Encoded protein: CATSRSTGGPYEQYF. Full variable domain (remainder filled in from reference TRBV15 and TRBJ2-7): DAMVIQNPRYQVTQFGKPVTLSCSQTLNHNVMYWYQQKSSQAPKLLFHYYDKDFNNEADTPDNFQSRRPNTSFCFLDIRSPGLGDTAMYLCATSRSTGGPYEQYFGPGTRLTVT.

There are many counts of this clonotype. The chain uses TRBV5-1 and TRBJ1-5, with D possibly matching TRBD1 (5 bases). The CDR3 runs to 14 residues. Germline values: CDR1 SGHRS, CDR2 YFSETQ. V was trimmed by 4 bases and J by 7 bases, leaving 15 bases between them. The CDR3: CASSLGTSLQPQHF. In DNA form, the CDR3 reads TGCGCCAGCAGCCTCGGGACCTCTCTGCAGCCCCAGCATTTT.

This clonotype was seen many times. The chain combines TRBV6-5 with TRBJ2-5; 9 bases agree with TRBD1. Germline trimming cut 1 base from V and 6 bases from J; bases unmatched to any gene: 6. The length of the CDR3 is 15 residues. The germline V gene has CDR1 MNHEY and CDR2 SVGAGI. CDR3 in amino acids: CASSYLPQGAKTQYF. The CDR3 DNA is TGTGCCAGCAGTTACTTACCACAGGGGGCAAAGACCCAGTACTTC.

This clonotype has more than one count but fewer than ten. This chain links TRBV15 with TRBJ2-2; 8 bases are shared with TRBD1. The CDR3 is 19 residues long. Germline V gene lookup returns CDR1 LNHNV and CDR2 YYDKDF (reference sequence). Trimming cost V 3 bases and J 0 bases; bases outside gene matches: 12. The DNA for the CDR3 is TGTGCCACCAGCAGTGCGGGACAGGAGGCCTATCCGAACACCGGGGAGCTGTTTTTT. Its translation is CATSSAGQEAYPNTGELFF.

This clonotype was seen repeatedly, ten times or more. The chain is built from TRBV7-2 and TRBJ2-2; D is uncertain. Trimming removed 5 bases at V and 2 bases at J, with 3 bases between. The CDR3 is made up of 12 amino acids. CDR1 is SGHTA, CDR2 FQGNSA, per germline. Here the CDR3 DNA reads TGTGCCAGCAGCCGCAACACCGGGGAGCTGTTTTTT. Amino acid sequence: CASSRNTGELFF.

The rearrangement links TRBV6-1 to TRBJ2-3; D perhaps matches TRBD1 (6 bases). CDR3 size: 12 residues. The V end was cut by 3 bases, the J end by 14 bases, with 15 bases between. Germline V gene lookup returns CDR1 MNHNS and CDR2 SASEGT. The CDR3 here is CASSEGASSRYF. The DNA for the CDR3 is TGTGCCAGCAGTGAGGGGGCCTCTTCTCGGTATTTT.

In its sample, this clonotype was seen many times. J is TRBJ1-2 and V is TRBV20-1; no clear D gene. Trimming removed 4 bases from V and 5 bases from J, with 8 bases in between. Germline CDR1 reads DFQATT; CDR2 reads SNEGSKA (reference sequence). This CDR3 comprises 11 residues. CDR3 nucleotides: TGCAGTGCTAACCAGTTGTATGGCTACACCTTC. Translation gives CSANQLYGYTF.

CDR3: CASRLRDRQETQYF. CDR3 coding DNA: TGTGCCAGCAGACTCCGGGACAGACAAGAGACCCAGTACTTC. The rearrangement joins TRBV6-2 or TRBV6-3 to TRBJ2-5; 7 nucleotides agree with TRBD1. This CDR3 region has 14 residues. CDR1 MNHEY and CDR2 SVGEGT come from the germline V gene. The ends lost 6 bases at V and 2 bases at J; junction bases unmatched: 6.

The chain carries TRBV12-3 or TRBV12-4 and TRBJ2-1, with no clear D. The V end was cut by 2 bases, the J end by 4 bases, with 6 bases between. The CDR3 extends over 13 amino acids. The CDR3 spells CASSLRAYNEQFF. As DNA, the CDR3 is TGTGCCAGCAGTTTAAGGGCTTACAATGAGCAGTTCTTC.

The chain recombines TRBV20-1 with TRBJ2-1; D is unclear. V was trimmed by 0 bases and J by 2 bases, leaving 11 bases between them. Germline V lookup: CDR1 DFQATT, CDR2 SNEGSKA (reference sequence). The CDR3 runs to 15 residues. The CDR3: CSARDQADPYNEQFF. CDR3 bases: TGCAGTGCTAGAGATCAGGCGGATCCCTACAATGAGCAGTTCTTC.

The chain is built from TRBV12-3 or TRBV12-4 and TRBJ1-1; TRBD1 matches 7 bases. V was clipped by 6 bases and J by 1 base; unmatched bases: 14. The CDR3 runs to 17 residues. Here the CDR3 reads CASRKTGLEAWNTEAFF. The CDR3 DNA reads TGTGCCAGCAGGAAGACAGGGTTGGAGGCGTGGAACACTGAAGCTTTCTTT.

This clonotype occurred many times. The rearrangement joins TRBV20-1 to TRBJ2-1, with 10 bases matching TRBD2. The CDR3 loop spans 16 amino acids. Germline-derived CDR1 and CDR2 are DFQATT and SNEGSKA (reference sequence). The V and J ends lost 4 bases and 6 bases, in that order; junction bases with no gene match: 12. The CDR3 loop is CSATPFLAGGLNEQFF. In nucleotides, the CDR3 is TGCAGTGCTACTCCTTTCTTAGCGGGGGGTCTCAATGAGCAGTTCTTC.

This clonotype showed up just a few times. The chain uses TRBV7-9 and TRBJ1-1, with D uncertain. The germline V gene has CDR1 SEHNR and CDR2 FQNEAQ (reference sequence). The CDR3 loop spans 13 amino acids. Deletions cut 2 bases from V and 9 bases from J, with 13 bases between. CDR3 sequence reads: CASSLSEDWKAFF. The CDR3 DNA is TGTGCCAGCAGCTTAAGTGAGGATTGGAAAGCTTTCTTT.

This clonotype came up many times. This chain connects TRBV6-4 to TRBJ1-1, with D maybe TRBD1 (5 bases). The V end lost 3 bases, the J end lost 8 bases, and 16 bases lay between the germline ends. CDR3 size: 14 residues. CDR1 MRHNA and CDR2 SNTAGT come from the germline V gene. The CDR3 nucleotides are TGTGCCAGCAGTGATTTCCCTGGCGGGGGGGAAGCTTTCTTT. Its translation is CASSDFPGGGEAFF.

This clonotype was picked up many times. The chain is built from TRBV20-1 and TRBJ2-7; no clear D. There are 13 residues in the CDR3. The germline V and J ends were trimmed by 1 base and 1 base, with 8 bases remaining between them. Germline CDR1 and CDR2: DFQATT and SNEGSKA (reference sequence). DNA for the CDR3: TGCAGTGCTAGAGGTAGAGGATCCTACGAGCAGTACGTC. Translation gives CSARGRGSYEQYV.

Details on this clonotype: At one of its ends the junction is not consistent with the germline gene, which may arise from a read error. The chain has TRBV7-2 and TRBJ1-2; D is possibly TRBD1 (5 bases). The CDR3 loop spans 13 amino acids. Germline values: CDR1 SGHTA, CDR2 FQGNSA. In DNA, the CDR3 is TGTGCCAGCCGGGACGGAAATAACTATGGCTACAACTTC. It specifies CASRDGNNYGYNF.

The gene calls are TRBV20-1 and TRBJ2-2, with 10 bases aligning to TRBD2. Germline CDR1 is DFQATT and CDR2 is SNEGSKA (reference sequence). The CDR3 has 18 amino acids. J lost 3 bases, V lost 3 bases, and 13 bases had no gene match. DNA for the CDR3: TGCAGTGCTAGGGGAAGGAAAGCGGGGGGGCCGGACACCGGGGAGCTGTTTTTT. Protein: CSARGRKAGGPDTGELFF.

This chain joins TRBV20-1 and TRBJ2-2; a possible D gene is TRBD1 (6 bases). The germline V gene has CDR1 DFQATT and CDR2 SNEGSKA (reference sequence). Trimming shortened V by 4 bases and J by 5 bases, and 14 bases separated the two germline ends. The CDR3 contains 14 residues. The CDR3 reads CSAITGFLTGELFF. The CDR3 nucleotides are TGCAGTGCTATCACAGGGTTTTTAACCGGGGAGCTGTTTTTT.